A single sample is the source of the 2 T cell receptor beta chains below, sequenced in a study of long-term antiretroviral therapy in people with HIV. Running of the v3.0 immunoSEQ assay took place at survey level. The method was immunoSEQ multiplex PCR; TCRdb's version includes in-frame clones alone and lacks a portion of them. Among some 21,000 clones listed, approximately 80% were seen once. Here the sequenced sample was unsorted PBMCs, taken 0.3 years after starting antiretroviral therapy. These receptors originate from a middle-aged man with HIV.

J is TRBJ2-7 and V is TRBV7-8; D not certain. In germline, CDR1 is SGHVS, CDR2 FQNEAQ. CDR3 length: 11 residues. V was pared by 5 bases and J by 2 bases, with 4 bases between. CDR3 sequence reads: CASSKTYEQYF. CDR3 sequence (DNA): TGTGCCAGCAGCAAGACCTACGAGCAGTACTTC.

The V call is TRBV28, the J call TRBJ1-4, with a weak D call TRBD1 (6 bases). CDR1 and CDR2 from the germline V gene are MDHEN and SYDVKM. The V end was cut by 2 bases, the J end by 5 bases, with 12 bases between. The CDR3 has 15 amino acids. The CDR3 is CASSLTTGRNEKLFF. The CDR3 DNA reads as TGTGCCAGCAGTTTAACCACAGGGCGAAATGAAAAACTGTTTTTT.